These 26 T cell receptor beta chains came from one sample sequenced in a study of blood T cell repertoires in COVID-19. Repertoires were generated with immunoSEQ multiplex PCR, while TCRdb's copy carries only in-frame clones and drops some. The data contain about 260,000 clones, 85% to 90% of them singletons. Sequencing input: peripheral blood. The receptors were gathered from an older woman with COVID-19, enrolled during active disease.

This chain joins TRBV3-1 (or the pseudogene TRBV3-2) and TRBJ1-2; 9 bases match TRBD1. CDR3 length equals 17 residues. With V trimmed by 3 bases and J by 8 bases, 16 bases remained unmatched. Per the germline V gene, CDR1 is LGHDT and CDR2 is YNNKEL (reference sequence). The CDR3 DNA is TGTGCCAGCAGCCACATTTCCATGCGGACAGGGGCTTGGGGCTACACCTTC. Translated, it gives CASSHISMRTGAWGYTF.

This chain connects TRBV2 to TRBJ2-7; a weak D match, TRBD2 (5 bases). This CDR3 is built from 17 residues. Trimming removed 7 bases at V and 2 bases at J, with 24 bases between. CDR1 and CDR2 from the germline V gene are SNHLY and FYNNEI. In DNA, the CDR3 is TGTGCCAGCAAAAATGAGGGCAGGAACATCGCGGCCTACGAGCAGTACTTC. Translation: CASKNEGRNIAAYEQYF.

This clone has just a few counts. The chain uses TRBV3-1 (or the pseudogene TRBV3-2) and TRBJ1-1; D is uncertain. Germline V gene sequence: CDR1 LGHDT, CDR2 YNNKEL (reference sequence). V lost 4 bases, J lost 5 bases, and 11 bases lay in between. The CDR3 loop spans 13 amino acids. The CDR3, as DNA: TGTGCCAGCAGCCCTATCAGGAGGACTGAAGCTTTCTTT. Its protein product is CASSPIRRTEAFF.

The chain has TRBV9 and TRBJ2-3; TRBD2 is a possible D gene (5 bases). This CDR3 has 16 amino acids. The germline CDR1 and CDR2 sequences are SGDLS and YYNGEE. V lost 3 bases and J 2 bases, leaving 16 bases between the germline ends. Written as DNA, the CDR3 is TGTGCCAGCAGCGGAAAACAGCGGATACTCACAGATACGCAGTATTTT. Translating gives CASSGKQRILTDTQYF.

The CDR3 bases are TGTGCCAGCAGCTTAAAGGGGGGGGACAGGAGGACGTACGAGCAGTACTTC. Amino acid sequence: CASSLKGGDRRTYEQYF. The rearrangement uses TRBV7-2 and TRBJ2-7; D may be TRBD1 (8 bases). Germline CDR1 reads SGHTA; CDR2 reads FQGNSA. This CDR3 contains 17 residues. Trimming removed 2 bases at V and 4 bases at J, with 21 bases between. The full variable domain, in which reference TRBV7-2 and TRBJ2-7 provide the parts outside the CDR3, is GAGVSQSPSNKVTEKGKDVELRCDPISGHTALYWYRQSLGQGLEFLIYFQGNSAPDKSGLPSDRFSAERTGGSVSTLTIQRTQQEDSAVYLCASSLKGGDRRTYEQYFGPGTRLTVT.

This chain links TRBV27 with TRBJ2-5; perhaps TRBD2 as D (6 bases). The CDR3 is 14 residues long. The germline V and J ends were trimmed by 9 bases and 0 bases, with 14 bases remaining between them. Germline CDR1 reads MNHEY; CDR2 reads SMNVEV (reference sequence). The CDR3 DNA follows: TGTGCCAGTGGGGATAGCGGACACCAAGAGACCCAGTACTTC. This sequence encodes CASGDSGHQETQYF.

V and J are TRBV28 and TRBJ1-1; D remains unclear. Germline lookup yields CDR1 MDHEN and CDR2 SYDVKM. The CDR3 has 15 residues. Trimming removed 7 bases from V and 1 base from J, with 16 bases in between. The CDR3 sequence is CASTPLEGWNTEAFF. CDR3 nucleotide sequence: TGTGCCAGCACCCCTCTGGAGGGCTGGAACACTGAAGCTTTCTTT. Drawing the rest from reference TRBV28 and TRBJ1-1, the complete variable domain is DVKVTQSSRYLVKRTGEKVFLECVQDMDHENMFWYRQDPGLGLRLIYFSYDVKMKEKGDIPEGYSVSREKKERFSLILESASTNQTSMYLCASTPLEGWNTEAFFGQGTRLTVV.

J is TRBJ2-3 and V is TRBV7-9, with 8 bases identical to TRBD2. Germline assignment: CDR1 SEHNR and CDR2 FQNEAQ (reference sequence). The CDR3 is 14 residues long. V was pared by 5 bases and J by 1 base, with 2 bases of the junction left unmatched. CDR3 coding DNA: TGTGCCAGCAGCCCGCGGGGGGGCACAGATACGCAGTATTTT. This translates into CASSPRGGTDTQYF. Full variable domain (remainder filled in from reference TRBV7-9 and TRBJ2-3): DTGVSQNPRHKITKRGQNVTFRCDPISEHNRLYWYRQTLGQGPEFLTYFQNEAQLEKSRLLSDRFSAERPKGSFSTLEIQRTEQGDSAMYLCASSPRGGTDTQYFGPGTRLTVL.

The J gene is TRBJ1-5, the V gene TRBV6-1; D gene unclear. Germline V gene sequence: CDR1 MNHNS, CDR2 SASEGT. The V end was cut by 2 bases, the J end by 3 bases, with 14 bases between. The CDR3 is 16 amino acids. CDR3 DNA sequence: TGTGCCAGCAGTGAAAAGCGGGGTCGGGACAATCAGCCCCAGCATTTT. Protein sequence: CASSEKRGRDNQPQHF.

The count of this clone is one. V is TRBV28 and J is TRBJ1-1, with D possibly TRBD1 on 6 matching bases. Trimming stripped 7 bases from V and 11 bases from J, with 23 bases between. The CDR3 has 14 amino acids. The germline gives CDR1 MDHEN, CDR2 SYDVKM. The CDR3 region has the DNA TGTGCCAGCATCGCACCGACAGGCACCCACGGGGCTTTCTTT. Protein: CASIAPTGTHGAFF.

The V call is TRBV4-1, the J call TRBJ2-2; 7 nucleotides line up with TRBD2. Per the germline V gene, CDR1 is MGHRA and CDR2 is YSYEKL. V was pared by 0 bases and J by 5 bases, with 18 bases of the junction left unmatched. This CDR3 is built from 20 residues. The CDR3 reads CASSQDLLGEASGRTGELFF. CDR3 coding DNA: TGCGCCAGCAGCCAAGATCTTCTTGGGGAGGCTAGCGGAAGGACCGGGGAGCTGTTTTTT.

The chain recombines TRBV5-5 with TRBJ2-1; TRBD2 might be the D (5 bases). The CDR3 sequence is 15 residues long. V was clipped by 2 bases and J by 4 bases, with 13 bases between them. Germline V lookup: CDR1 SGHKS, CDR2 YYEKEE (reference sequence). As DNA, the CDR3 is TGTGCCAGCAGCTTCACTCGCGGGCGATACAATGAGCAGTTCTTC. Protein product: CASSFTRGRYNEQFF.

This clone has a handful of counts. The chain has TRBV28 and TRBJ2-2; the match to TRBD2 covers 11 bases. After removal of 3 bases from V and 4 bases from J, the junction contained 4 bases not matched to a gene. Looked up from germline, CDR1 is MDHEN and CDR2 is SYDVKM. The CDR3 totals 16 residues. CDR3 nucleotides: TGTGCCAGCAGTTTCCATAGCGGGAGGGTCACCGGGGAGCTGTTTTTT. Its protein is CASSFHSGRVTGELFF.

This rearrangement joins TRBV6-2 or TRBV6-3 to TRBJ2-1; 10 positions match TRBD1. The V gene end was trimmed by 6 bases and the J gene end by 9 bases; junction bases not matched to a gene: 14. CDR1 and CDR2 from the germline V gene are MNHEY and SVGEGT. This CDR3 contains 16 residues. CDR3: CASSRAVGTGATEQFF. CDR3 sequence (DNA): TGTGCCAGCAGCCGGGCGGTTGGGACAGGGGCTACTGAGCAGTTCTTC.

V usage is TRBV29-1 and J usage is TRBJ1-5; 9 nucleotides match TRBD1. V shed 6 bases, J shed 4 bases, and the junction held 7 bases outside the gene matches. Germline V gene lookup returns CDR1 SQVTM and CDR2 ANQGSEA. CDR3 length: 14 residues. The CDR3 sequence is CSVTGGAGNQPQHF. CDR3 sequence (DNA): TGCAGCGTCACAGGGGGCGCTGGGAATCAGCCCCAGCATTTT.

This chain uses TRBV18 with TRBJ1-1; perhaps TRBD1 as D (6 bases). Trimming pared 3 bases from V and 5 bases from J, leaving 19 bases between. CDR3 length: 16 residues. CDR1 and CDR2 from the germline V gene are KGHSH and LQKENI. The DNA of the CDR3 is TGTGCCAGCTCACCCCTGGTGAAGGGGGTGGGGACTGAAGCTTTCTTT. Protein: CASSPLVKGVGTEAFF. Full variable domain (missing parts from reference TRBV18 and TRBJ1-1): NAGVMQNPRHLVRRRGQEARLRCSPMKGHSHVYWYRQLPEEGLKFMVYLQKENIIDESGMPKERFSAEFPKEGPSILRIQQVVRGDSAAYFCASSPLVKGVGTEAFFGQGTRLTVV.

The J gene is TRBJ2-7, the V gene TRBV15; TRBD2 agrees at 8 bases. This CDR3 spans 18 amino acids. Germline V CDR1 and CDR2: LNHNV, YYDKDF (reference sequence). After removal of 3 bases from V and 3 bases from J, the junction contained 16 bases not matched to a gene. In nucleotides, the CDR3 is TGTGCCACCAGCAGTATGTCGGAGCGGGAGAGAGGAAACTACGAGCAGTACTTC. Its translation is CATSSMSERERGNYEQYF.

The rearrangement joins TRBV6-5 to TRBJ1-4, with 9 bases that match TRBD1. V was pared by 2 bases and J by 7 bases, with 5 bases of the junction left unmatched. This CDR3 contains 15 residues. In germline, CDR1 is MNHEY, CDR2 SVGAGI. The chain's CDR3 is CASSYGQGLAEKLFF. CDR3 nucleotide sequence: TGTGCCAGCAGTTACGGACAGGGGCTAGCTGAAAAACTGTTTTTT.

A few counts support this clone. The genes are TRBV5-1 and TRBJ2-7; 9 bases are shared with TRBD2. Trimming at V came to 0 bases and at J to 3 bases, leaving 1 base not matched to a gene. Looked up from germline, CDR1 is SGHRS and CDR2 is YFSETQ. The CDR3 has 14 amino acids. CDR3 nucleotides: TGCGCCAGCAGCTTGGGAGCGGGAGGCTACGAGCAGTACTTC. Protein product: CASSLGAGGYEQYF.

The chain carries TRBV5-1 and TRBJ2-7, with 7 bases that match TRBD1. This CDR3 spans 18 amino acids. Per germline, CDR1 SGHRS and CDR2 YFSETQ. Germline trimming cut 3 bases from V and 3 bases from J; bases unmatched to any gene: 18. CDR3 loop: CASSSRTGRRPLLYEQYF. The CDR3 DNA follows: TGCGCCAGCAGCTCGAGGACAGGAAGGCGCCCTTTACTCTACGAGCAGTACTTC.

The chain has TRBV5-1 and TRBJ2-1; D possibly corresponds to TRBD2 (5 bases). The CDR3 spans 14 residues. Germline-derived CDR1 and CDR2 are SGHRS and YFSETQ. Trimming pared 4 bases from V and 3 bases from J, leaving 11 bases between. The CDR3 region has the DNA TGCGCCAGCAGCCCAGGACTCCTCTACAATGAGCAGTTCTTC. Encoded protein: CASSPGLLYNEQFF.

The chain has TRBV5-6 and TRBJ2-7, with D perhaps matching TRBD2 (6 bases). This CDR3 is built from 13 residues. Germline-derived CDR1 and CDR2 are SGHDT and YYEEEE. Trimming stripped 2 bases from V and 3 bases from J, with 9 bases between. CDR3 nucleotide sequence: TGTGCCAGCAGCTTATCCGGGGGCTACGAGCAGTACTTC. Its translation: CASSLSGGYEQYF.

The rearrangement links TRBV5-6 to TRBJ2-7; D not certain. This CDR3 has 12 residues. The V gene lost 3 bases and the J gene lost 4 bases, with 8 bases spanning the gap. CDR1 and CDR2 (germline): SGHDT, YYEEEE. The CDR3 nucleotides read TGTGCCAGCAGCTACAAGAGGTACGAGCAGTACTTC. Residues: CASSYKRYEQYF. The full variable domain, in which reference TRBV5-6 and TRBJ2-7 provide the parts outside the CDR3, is DAGVTQSPTHLIKTRGQQVTLRCSPKSGHDTVSWYQQALGQGPQFIFQYYEEEERQRGNFPDRFSGHQFPNYSSELNVNALLLGDSALYLCASSYKRYEQYFGPGTRLTVT.

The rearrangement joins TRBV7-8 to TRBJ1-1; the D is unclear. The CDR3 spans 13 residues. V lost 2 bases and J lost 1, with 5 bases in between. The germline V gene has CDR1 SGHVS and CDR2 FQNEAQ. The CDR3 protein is CASSLIENTEAFF. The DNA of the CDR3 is TGTGCCAGCAGCTTAATAGAGAACACTGAAGCTTTCTTT.

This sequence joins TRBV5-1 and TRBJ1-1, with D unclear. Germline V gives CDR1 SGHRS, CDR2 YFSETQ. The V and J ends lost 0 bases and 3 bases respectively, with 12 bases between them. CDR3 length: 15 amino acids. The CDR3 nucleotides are TGCGCCAGCAGCTTGGGCGGAAGCGGGGACACTGAAGCTTTCTTT. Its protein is CASSLGGSGDTEAFF.

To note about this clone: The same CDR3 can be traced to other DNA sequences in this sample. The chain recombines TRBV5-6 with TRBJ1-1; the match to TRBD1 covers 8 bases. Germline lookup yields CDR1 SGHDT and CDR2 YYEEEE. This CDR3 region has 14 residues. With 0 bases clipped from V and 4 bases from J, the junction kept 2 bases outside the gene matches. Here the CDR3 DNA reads TGTGCCAGCAGCTTGGGACAGGGGACCACTGAAGCTTTCTTT. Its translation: CASSLGQGTTEAFF.